These 11 T cell receptor beta chains came from one sample sequenced in a study of CD8+CD57+ T cells in acquired aplastic anemia. Patients chosen for sequencing had shown CD8+CD57+ cell expansion by flow cytometry. TCR beta VDJ and CDR3 profiles were obtained from a genomic DNA template. TCRdb processed the reads anew with MiXCR; each CDR3 protein has one entry. This sample has just over 40,000 distinct CDR3 sequences; 63% occur once, and the top ten carry just under 60%. Sample: sorted CD4+, CD8+, or CD8+CD57+ T cells (not recorded which) from PBMCs. These receptors came from a human donor with aplastic anemia.

The V and J genes are TRBV20-1 and TRBJ2-1, with 9 bases lining up with TRBD2. CDR3 length equals 14 residues. J gave up 9 bases and V 4 bases, and 10 bases lay outside the gene matches. Germline V gives CDR1 DFQATT, CDR2 SNEGSKA (reference sequence). CDR3 loop: CSAIVAGAGGEQFF. In DNA, the CDR3 is TGCAGTGCTATAGTAGCGGGGGCTGGGGGTGAGCAGTTCTTC.

To note about this clonotype: A much larger clone is a single base away; this may be a read error. The chain joins TRBV7-8 to TRBJ2-7, with D unresolved. V dropped 1 base and J dropped 3 bases, with 13 bases sitting between them. This CDR3 contains 15 residues. Looked up from germline, CDR1 is SGHVS and CDR2 is FQNEAQ. The CDR3 nucleotides are TGTGCCAGCAGCTTAGATAGGAGCTGGGGCTACGAGCAGTACTTC. This gives the protein CASSLDRSWGYEQYF.

V is TRBV7-3 and J is TRBJ2-2; D not resolved. Per germline, CDR1 SGHTA and CDR2 FQGTGA. This CDR3 comprises 15 residues. The V end was cut by 4 bases, the J end by 1 base, with 10 bases between. The CDR3 reads CASSYIDGNTGELFF. CDR3 sequence (DNA): TGTGCCAGCAGCTATATAGACGGGAACACCGGGGAGCTGTTTTTT.

The rearrangement uses TRBV10-1 and TRBJ1-1, with TRBD1 matching 7 bases. CDR1 is WNHNN and CDR2 is SYGVQD in the germline V gene (reference sequence). J was trimmed by 3 bases and V by 4 bases; bases with no gene match: 2. The CDR3 runs 13 residues. The CDR3 region is CASSARGYTEAFF. CDR3 nucleotides: TGCGCCAGCAGTGCCAGGGGGTACACTGAAGCTTTCTTT.

This clonotype was counted a few times. The chain couples TRBV19 to TRBJ1-6; 7 bases agree with TRBD1. V was clipped by 7 bases and J by 7 bases; unmatched bases: 7. The CDR3 covers 14 residues. The germline CDR1 and CDR2 sequences are LNHDA and SQIVND (reference sequence). In nucleotides, the CDR3 is TGTGCCAGTACGGCGGGACAGTTAAATTCACCCCTCCACTTT. Translation: CASTAGQLNSPLHF.

The V gene is TRBV10-3, the J gene TRBJ1-1; the match to TRBD1 covers 7 bases. J gave up 4 bases and V 10 bases, and 9 bases lay outside the gene matches. CDR1 is ENHRY, CDR2 SYGVKD, per germline. The CDR3 is 13 residues long. CDR3 coding DNA: TGTGCCACTGCTACAGGGGTGGGCACTGAAGCTTTCTTT. Its translation: CATATGVGTEAFF.

This clonotype was seen more than once but under ten times. The chain employs TRBV10-3 and TRBJ2-1; D gene unclear. Germline CDR1 and CDR2: ENHRY and SYGVKD. This CDR3 spans 12 amino acids. V shed 0 bases and J shed 9 bases, with 6 bases lying between them. CDR3 loop: CAISESGGEQFF. The CDR3 DNA follows: TGTGCCATCAGTGAGTCGGGTGGTGAGCAGTTCTTC.

The V and J genes are TRBV24-1 and TRBJ2-5; maybe TRBD2 (5 bases). The end of the DNA fits TRBJ2-1 better, so the J call may be wrong. The CDR3 runs to 12 residues. CDR1 is KGHDR and CDR2 is SFDVKD in the germline V gene. The CDR3 protein is CATSARGNEQFF. In DNA, the CDR3 is TGTGCCACCAGTGCTCGGGGCAATGAGCAGTTCTTC.

The V call is TRBV24-1, the J call TRBJ1-5, with D perhaps matching TRBD1 (5 bases). CDR3 length: 14 residues. V was cut by 4 bases and J by 1 base, with 7 bases left in between. Per germline, CDR1 KGHDR and CDR2 SFDVKD. CDR3 in DNA: TGTGCCACCAGTGAGGGGACCAGCAATCAGCCCCAGCATTTT. It yields the protein CATSEGTSNQPQHF.

This clonotype was recorded at least ten times. The chain combines TRBV9 with TRBJ2-7; TRBD2 is a possible D gene (6 bases). Germline lookup yields CDR1 SGDLS and CDR2 YYNGEE. V dropped 7 bases and J dropped 2 bases, with 16 bases sitting between them. This CDR3 is 14 amino acids long. The CDR3 DNA reads TGTGCCAGCGCTCTGGGGGACTCAGCCTACGAGCAGTACTTC. Translating gives CASALGDSAYEQYF.

The rearrangement uses TRBV14 and TRBJ1-6; D uncertain. V lost 3 bases, J lost 7 bases, and 4 bases lay in between. Germline assignment: CDR1 SGHDN and CDR2 FVKESK. The CDR3 consists of 12 residues. The CDR3 bases are TGTGCCAGCAGCCAGGGAAATTCACCCCTCCACTTT. It translates to CASSQGNSPLHF.